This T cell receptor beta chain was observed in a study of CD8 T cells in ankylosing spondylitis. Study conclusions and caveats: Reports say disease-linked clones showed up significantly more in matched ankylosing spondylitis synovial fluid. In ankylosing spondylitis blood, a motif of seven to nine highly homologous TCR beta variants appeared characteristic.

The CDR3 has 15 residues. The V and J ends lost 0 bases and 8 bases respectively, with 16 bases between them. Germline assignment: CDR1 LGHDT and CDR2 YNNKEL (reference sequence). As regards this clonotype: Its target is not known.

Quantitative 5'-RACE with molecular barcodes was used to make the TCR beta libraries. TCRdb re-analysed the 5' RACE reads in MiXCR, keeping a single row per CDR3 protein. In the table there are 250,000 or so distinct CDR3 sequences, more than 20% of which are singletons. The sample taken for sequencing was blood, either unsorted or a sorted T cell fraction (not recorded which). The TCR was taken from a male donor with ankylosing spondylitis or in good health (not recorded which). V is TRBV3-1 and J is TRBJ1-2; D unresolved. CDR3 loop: CASSQEPTLSAGYTF. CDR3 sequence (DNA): TGTGCCAGCAGCCAAGAGCCAACTCTCTCGGCAGGCTACACCTTC.